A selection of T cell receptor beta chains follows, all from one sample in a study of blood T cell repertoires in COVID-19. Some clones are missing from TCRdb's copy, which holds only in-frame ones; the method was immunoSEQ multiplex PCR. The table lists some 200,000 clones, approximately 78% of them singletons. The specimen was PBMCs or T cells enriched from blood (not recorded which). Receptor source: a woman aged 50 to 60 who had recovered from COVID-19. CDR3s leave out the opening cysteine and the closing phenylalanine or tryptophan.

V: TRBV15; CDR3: ATSRGGATGDGTQY
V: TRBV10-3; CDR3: AISDSTSGTLGTQY
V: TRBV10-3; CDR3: AISDSNRVGYGYT
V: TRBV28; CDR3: ASPLGLAEPYEQY
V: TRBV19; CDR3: ASSPGTGTGGYGYT
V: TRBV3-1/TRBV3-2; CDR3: ASSQMDRATGELF
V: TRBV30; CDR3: AWSVLSGTRTDTQY
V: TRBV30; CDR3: AWSPLVVAEQY
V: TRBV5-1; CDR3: ASSENQLPDTQY
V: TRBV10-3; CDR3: AISGTGTGVYEQY
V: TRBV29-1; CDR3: SVLQGLTYGYT
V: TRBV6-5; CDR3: ASSLQGAADGYT
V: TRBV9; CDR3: ASSVGGGQVSTDTQY
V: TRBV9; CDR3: ASSPHKGGSEQY
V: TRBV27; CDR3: ASSLSTDIYGYT
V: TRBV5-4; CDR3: ASSLGSGSYYEQY
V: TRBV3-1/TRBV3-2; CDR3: ASSRAQTGAFSGNTIY
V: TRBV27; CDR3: ASTQNTGGNSPLH
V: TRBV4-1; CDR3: ASSQETRSSYNEQF
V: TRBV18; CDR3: ASSPTAGTGGTETQY
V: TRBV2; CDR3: ASSIRGQGVETQY
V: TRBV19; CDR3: ASSVDRLRGGYT
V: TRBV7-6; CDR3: ASSLAWAGGSTYNEQF
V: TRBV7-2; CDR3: ASSQDRGSYNEQF
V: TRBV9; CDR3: ASSALAGAESGQY
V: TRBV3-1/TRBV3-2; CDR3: ASSQGEGINTGELF
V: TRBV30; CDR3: AWSVVRLPYNEQF
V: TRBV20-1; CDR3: SASRRGSAGPYEQY
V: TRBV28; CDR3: ASSLGGQGGSPLH
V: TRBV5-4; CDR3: ASSLEAGVGNEQF
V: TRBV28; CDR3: AARDSLVYGYT
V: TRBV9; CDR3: ASSADRDGYEQY
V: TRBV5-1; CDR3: ASSRTDRGGYT
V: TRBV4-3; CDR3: ASSQDGRQGSNEQY
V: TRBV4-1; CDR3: ASSPRTGTLWNEQF
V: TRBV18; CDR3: ASSPGQGLSFNYGYT
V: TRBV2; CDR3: ASSERLDRLPRGYT
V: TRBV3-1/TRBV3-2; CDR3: ASSQGQGQPQH
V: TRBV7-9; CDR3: ASSTQGYEQY
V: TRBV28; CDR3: ASSRQGAFSPLH
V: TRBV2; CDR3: ASRDRGGVNQPQH
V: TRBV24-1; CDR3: ATSDSAMGHYYEQF
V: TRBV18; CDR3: ASSPVDRVSGNTIY
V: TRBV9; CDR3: ASSVSGTSEETQY
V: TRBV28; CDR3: ASSIFPGTGTYEQY
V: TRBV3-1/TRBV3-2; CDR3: ASSQEALHPYGKLF
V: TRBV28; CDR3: ASSPGTGGITEAF
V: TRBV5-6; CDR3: ASSLVRGNGELF
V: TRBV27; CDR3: ASRRGLAGSYEQY
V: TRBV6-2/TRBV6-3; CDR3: ASSMPVGAAGELF
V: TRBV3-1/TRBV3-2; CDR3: ASSQEAKLF
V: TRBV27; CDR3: ASSDLGGAYGYT
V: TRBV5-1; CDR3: ASSLGAELYEQY
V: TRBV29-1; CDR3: SVEDRDKGYT
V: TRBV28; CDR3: ASTLGGGGENIQY
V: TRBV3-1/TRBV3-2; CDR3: ASSQVQGQGKTQY
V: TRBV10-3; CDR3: AIRDNKGASGTGELF
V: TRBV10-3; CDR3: AIGTPNTGELF
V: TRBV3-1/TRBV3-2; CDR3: ASSQGGSGGGYT
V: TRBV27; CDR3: ASGRTGGDYGYT